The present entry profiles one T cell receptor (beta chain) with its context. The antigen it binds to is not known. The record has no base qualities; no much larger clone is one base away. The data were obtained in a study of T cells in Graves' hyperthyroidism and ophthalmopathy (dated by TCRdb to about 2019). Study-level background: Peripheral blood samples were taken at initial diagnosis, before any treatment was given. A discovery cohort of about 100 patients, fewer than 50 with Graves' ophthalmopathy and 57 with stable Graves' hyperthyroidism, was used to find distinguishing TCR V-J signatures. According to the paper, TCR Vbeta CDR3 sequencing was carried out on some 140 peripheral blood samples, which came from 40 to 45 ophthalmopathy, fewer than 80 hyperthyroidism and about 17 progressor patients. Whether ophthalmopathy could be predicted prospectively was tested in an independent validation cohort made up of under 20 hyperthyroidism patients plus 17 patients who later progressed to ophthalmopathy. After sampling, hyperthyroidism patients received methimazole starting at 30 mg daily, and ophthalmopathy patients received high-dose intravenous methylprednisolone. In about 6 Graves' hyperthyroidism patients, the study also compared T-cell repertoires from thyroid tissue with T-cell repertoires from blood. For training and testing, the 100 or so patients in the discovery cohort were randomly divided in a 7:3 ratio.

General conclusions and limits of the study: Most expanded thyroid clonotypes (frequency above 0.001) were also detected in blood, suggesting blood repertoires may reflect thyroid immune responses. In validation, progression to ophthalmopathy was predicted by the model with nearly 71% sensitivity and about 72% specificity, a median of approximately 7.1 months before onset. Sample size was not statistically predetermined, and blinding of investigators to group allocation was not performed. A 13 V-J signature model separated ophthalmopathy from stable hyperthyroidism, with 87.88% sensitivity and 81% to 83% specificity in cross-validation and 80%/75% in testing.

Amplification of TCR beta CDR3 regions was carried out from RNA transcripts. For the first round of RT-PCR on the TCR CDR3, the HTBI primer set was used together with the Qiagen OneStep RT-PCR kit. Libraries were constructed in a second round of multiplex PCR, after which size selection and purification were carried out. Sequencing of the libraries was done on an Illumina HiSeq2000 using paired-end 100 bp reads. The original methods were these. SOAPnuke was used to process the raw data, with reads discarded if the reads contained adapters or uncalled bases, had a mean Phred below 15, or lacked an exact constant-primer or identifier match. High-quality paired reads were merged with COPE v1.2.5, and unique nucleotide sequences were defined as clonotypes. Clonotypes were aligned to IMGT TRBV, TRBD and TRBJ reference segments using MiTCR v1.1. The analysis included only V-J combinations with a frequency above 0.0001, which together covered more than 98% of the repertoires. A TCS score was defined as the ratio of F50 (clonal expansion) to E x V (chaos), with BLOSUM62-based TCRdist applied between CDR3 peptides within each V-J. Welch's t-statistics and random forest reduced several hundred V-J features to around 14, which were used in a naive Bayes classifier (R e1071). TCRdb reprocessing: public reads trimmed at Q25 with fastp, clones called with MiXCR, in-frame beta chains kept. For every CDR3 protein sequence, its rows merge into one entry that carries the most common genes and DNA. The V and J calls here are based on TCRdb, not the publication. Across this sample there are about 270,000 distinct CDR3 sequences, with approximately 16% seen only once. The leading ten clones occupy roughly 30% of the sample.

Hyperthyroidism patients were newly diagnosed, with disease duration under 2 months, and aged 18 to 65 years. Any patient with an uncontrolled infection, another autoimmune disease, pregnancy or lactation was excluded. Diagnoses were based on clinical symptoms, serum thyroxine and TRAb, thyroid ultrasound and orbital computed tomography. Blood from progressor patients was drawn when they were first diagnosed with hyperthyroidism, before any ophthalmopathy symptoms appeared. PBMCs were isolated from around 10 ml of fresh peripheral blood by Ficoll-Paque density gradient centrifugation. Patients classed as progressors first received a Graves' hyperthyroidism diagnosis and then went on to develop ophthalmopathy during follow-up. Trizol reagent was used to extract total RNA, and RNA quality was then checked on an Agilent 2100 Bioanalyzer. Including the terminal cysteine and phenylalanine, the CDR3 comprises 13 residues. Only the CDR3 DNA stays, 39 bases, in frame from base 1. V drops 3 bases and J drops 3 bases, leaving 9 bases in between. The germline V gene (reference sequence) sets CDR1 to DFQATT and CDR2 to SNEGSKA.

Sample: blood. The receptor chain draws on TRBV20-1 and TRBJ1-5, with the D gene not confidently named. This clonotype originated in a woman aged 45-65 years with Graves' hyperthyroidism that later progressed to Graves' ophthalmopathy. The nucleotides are TGCAGTGCTAGGGTCGGGCTCAATCAGCCCCAGCATTTT. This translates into CSARVGLNQPQHF.